This entry describes one T cell receptor beta chain. The source of the sample is a study of shared clonotypes between healthy human individuals. About the research overall: Aged between 18 and 49, the donors were a couple of women and three men.

This CDR3 contains 16 residues. The V gene lost 5 bases and the J gene lost 2 bases, with 16 bases spanning the gap. Germline-derived CDR1 and CDR2 are SGHVS and FQNEAQ. Data came from immunoSEQ multiplex PCR; TCRdb stores just in-frame clones and leaves some out. The sample records roughly 1,600,000 clones, 98% being singletons. The healthy adult donors were HIV-negative and reported no recent acute infections or vaccinations. Adults of Caucasian background living in Nashville, Tennessee made up all donors. A split of CD4+ cells into CD45RA+ naive and CD45RA-negative memory subsets was performed. This TCR was sampled from a man aged 30 to 45 in good health. The V gene is TRBV7-8, the J gene TRBJ1-5; possible D gene TRBD1, 5 bases. The sequencing input was naive CD4+ T cells sorted from blood. Indicated subset: CD45RA+ positively selected. This CDR3 is CASSKGRWGGNQPQHF. CDR3 bases: TGTGCCAGCAGCAAGGGGCGGTGGGGCGGCAATCAGCCCCAGCATTTT. The full variable domain, with the rest looked up from reference TRBV7-8 and TRBJ1-5, is GAGVSQSPRYKVAKRGQDVALRCDPISGHVSLFWYQQALGQGPEFLTYFQNEAQLDKSGLPSDRFFAERPEGSVSTLKIQRTQQEDSAVYLCASSKGRWGGNQPQHFGDGTRLSIL.